What follows describes a single TCR beta chain. Its antigen specificity is not known. No much larger clone exists at a distance of one base, and base qualities are not known. Interpreted using the paper, the time point label stands for: baseline before first vaccination. Samples from vaccinated people were obtained from the UK trials COV001 and COV002, which included a single-blind randomized controlled phase 2/3 trial of AZD1222 (ChAdOx1 nCoV-19) in healthy adults. For TCRbeta chain sequencing, PBMC samples from trial participants were taken at day 0 and at day 28 after the second dose. The germline V gene yields MGHRA for CDR1 and YSYEKL for CDR2. Reading from cysteine to phenylalanine, the CDR3 counts 14 amino acids. Kept here is only the CDR3 DNA, which spans 42 bases and is read in frame from base 1. Between the V and J ends, shortened by 0 bases and 9 bases respectively, the junction contains 12 bases.

This record belongs to a study of T cell responses to AZD1222 COVID-19 vaccine (dated by TCRdb to the early 2020s). In the study overall: AZD1222 recipients whose second dose came at about 4 weeks and those whose second dose came at about 12 weeks were combined into one group, since spike-specific TCR depth and breadth did not differ between the two schedules. A total of just over 230 trial participants underwent TCR sequencing, of whom about 200 had received two doses of AZD1222 and roughly 26 had received two doses of the MenACWY control vaccine. Trial participants were enrolled into age subgroups of 18-55, 56-69 and 70-plus years, which contained 148, 28 and 57 TCR-sequenced participants, respectively.

Study-wide conclusions, independent of this receptor: Because no samples from the day 14 peak response were available, repertoires could be characterized only after the peak T cell response. CD4 TCRs associated with the vaccine covered the entire spike protein, and the dominant responses were in regions 160-218 and 743-854. Reportedly, close to half of the unique spike-specific TCRs recognized epitopes lying outside the regions that are mutated in the B.1.351 and B.1.1.7 variants. Conclusions about previously exposed vaccinees are limited because only six or seven AZD1222 recipients were SARS-CoV-2 seropositive at baseline. In the small 56-69-year group, the increase in depth fell short of significance, most likely because of low power. After two AZD1222 doses, spike-specific TCR breadth and depth were significantly higher than at day 0 and than in MenACWY recipients. Participants were mostly white British and included more females than males, and it was suggested by the authors that clonal diversity may have been underestimated.

The CDR3 regions of human TCRbeta chains were subjected to immunosequencing. Under the source paper's analysis protocol: TCRs in the repertoires were compared against a reference library of SARS-CoV-2-specific TCRs that had been generated with the MIRA antigen-specificity platform. Breadth meant the fraction of unique TCRs that were SARS-CoV-2-associated, whereas depth meant the fraction of total T cells that were SARS-CoV-2-associated. Using the MIRA data, every spike-specific TCR was mapped to the spike region that the TCR reacted to and assigned to either a CD4 or a CD8 class. Log10-transformed breadth and depth values were compared by one-way ANOVA with Sidak's multiple comparisons tests. TCRdb took this table from immuneACCESS and kept in-frame rearrangements with V and J called. Such tables lack part of the clones; where checked against another copy, unresolved V genes explain under half of the gap, and the rest is unexplained. That table gives V, J and clone size, and the DNA gave D and trimming. The sample yields 65,000 to 100,000 clones; around 82% were counted once. The top ten clones comprise approximately 22% of the sample.

The sequence is built from TRBV4-1 and TRBJ2-4; TRBD2 could be the D gene, as 7 bases match. This clonotype was sampled from an adult in good health. The source was peripheral blood, collected on day 0 of AZD1222 vaccination. The nucleotides are TGCGCCAGCAGCCAAGATAGGGGGGGTATCATTCAGTACTTC. Translated, it reads CASSQDRGGIIQYF.